This TCR beta chain was identified during a study of regulatory T cells in long-lasting Graves disease. The CDR3 runs to 14 residues. The ends were cut back, 5 bases at V and 5 bases at J, with 14 bases in the middle. Time point of the sample: persistent/refractory GD, antithyroid drugs over 5 years with positive TRAb. TCR sequences were obtained from RNA taken from PBMCs. TCR beta libraries were built with iRepertoire HTBI primers and Arm-PCR of CDR3 regions. MiXCR was run by TCRdb on the multiplex PCR reads, yielding one entry per CDR3 protein. The table shows about 310,000 distinct CDR3 sequences, with around 21% occurring only once.

The sample here was peripheral blood mononuclear cells (PBMCs), taken when the disease was refractory, from a patient treated with antithyroid drugs. This sequence joins TRBV12-3 or TRBV12-4 and TRBJ2-3; D remains ambiguous. This TCR derives from a female donor with Graves disease. CDR3 loop: CASSKTELLDTQYF. The CDR3 coding sequence is TGTGCCAGCAGTAAAACAGAGCTCCTAGATACGCAGTATTTT.